The 12 T cell receptor beta chains reported below all come from one sample, sequenced in a study of cytomegalovirus exposure and HLA in healthy donors. The method was immunoSEQ multiplex PCR; TCRdb's version includes in-frame clones alone and lacks a portion of them. The data contain tens of thousands of clones, roughly 90% of them seen just once; the ten biggest clones take up 3.8%. Sequences were obtained from PBMCs. The receptors were sampled from a woman in her late teens or twenties in good health and CMV-seropositive.

This clone was found once. The chain joins TRBV11-2 to TRBJ2-5, with D perhaps TRBD2 (5 bases). This CDR3 has 13 residues. Germline V gene lookup returns CDR1 SGHAT and CDR2 FQNNGV. V was pared by 0 bases and J by 5 bases, with 7 bases between. This CDR3 reads CASSLERVETQYF. The CDR3 DNA sequence: TGTGCCAGCAGCTTAGAGAGGGTCGAGACCCAGTACTTC.

The V call is TRBV5-1, the J call TRBJ2-5, with D perhaps TRBD1 (6 bases). The V gene lost 0 bases and the J gene lost 2 bases, with 11 bases spanning the gap. This CDR3 spans 15 amino acids. Germline lookup yields CDR1 SGHRS and CDR2 YFSETQ. CDR3 sequence (DNA): TGCGCCAGCAGCTTGGTTTCCAGGGGTCAAGAGACCCAGTACTTC. This encodes CASSLVSRGQETQYF.

The chain has TRBV11-2 and TRBJ2-4, with 9 nucleotides matching TRBD2. The length of the CDR3 is 14 residues. Trimming cost V 6 bases and J 6 bases; bases outside gene matches: 6. CDR1 and CDR2 (germline): SGHAT, FQNNGV. The CDR3 nucleotides read TGTGCCAGCAGTTACAATAGCGGGAGAAACATTCAGTACTTC. Protein sequence: CASSYNSGRNIQYF.

The CDR3 loop reads CASRQGAATYNEQFF. Here the CDR3 DNA reads TGTGCCAGCAGACAGGGGGCGGCGACCTACAATGAGCAGTTCTTC. This chain uses TRBV7-2 with TRBJ2-1; 9 positions match TRBD1. CDR3 length equals 15 residues. The trim removed 6 bases at V and 2 bases at J, leaving 5 bases unmatched. Germline CDR1 is SGHTA and CDR2 is FQGNSA. Variable domain in full (rest from reference TRBV7-2 and TRBJ2-1): GAGVSQSPSNKVTEKGKDVELRCDPISGHTALYWYRQSLGQGLEFLIYFQGNSAPDKSGLPSDRFSAERTGGSVSTLTIQRTQQEDSAVYLCASRQGAATYNEQFFGPGTRLTVL.

This rearrangement joins TRBV5-4 to TRBJ2-3; D remains ambiguous. The length of the CDR3 is 14 residues. V lost 0 bases and J lost 0, with 5 bases in between. Germline V CDR1 and CDR2: SGHNT, YYREEE (reference sequence). The CDR3 sequence is CASSLVTSTDTQYF. The CDR3 DNA reads as TGTGCCAGCAGCTTGGTGACTAGCACAGATACGCAGTATTTT.

This chain joins TRBV30 and TRBJ1-1, with a weak D call TRBD1 (5 bases). This CDR3 has 12 amino acids. The V and J ends lost 2 bases and 5 bases respectively, with 9 bases between them. Germline lookup yields CDR1 GTSNPN and CDR2 SVGIG (reference sequence). DNA of the CDR3: TGTGCCTGGAGTAGGGGTCGGACTGAAGCTTTCTTT. Its translation is CAWSRGRTEAFF. Supplemented by reference TRBV30 and TRBJ1-1, the full variable domain reads SQTIHQWPATLVQPVGSPLSLECTVEGTSNPNLYWYRQAAGRGLQLLFYSVGIGQISSEVPQNLSASRPQDRQFILSSKKLLLSDSGFYLCAWSRGRTEAFFGQGTRLTVV.

This chain uses TRBV6-1 with TRBJ1-2; 9 bases line up with TRBD1. V trimming: 6 bases; J trimming: 2 bases; junction bases outside the gene matches: 4. Germline V lookup: CDR1 MNHNS, CDR2 SASEGT. There are 14 residues in the CDR3. CDR3 nucleotides: TGTGCCAGCAGGCGGACAGGGGAGAACTATGGCTACACCTTC. Translating it yields CASRRTGENYGYTF.

This chain links TRBV5-1 with TRBJ2-6; TRBD1 is a possible D gene (6 bases). The V gene lost 5 bases and the J gene lost 0 bases, with 15 bases spanning the gap. Germline V gene data show CDR1 as SGHRS and CDR2 as YFSETQ. The CDR3 runs to 17 residues. The CDR3 bases are TGCGCCAGCAGTCGGGACACCACTATCTCTGGGGCCAACGTCCTGACTTTC. Its protein product is CASSRDTTISGANVLTF.

V and J are TRBV7-2 and TRBJ1-1; possible D gene TRBD1, 6 bases. CDR3 length: 16 residues. V lost 0 bases, J lost 5 bases, and 16 bases lay in between. Germline assignment: CDR1 SGHTA and CDR2 FQGNSA. The CDR3 DNA follows: TGTGCCAGCAGCTTAGCGCTCGGGGGGCCGGAGACTGAAGCTTTCTTT. This codes for CASSLALGGPETEAFF.

This clone was recorded only once. The chain links TRBV4-3 to TRBJ2-1; 7 bases match TRBD1. The germline gives CDR1 LGHNA, CDR2 YSLEER. V shed 0 bases, J shed 4 bases, and the junction held 6 bases outside the gene matches. CDR3 length: 16 residues. The CDR3, as DNA: TGCGCCAGCAGCCAAGAAAGGGGGCTACTTTACAATGAGCAGTTCTTC. This encodes CASSQERGLLYNEQFF.

The rearrangement links TRBV4-2 to TRBJ1-3, with no clear D. Germline V gene sequence: CDR1 LGHNA, CDR2 YNFKEQ. V lost 0 bases and J 0 bases, leaving 9 bases between the germline ends. CDR3 length: 16 amino acids. CDR3 bases: TGTGCCAGCAGCCAAGATGGCGGGATCTCTGGAAACACCATATATTTT. It encodes CASSQDGGISGNTIYF.

The chain links TRBV5-1 to TRBJ1-2; 10 bases align to TRBD1. The CDR3 runs 15 residues. V lost 0 bases and J lost 7; bases outside the gene matches: 6. Germline CDR1 SGHRS, CDR2 YFSETQ. The CDR3 bases are TGCGCCAGCAGCTTGGTGGCCGGGACAGGGGCTGGCTACACCTTC. It specifies CASSLVAGTGAGYTF.